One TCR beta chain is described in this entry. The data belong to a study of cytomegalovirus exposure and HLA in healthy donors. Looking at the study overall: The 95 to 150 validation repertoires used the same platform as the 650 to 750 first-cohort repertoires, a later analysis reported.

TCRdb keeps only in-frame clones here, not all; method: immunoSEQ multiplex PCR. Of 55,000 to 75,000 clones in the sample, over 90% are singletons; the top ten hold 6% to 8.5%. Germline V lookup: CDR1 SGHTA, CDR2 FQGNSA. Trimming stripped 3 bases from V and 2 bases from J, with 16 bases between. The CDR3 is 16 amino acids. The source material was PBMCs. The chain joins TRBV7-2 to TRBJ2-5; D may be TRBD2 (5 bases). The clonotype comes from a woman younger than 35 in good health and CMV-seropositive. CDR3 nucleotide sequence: TGTGCCAGCAGCTTTTCGGGGAGAGGGTATCAAGAGACCCAGTACTTC. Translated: CASSFSGRGYQETQYF.